This is a list of T cell receptor beta chains from one sample in a study of graft-versus-host responses after intestinal transplantation. The antigens these receptors bind are not known. TCRdb's table, derived via immunoSEQ multiplex PCR, lists solely in-frame clones and lacks some. The data show around 88,000 clones, around 93% seen once. The specimen was unstimulated CD8+ T cells sorted from spleen or lymph node cells, collected before transplant. These receptors were obtained from a human donor who was the organ donor for an intestinal transplant. Both conserved end residues are part of each CDR3. The D gene is left open where the match is weak. Size tells how often a clone was seen (once, few, many) or the class of an expanded clone, and some rows leave it out.

D gene,clone size,J gene,V gene,CDR3 protein,CDR3 DNA
NA,NA,TRBJ1-6,TRBV4-2,CASSQDEDNSPLHF,TGTGCCAGCAGCCAAGACGAGGATAATTCACCCCTCCACTTT
NA,NA,TRBJ1-5,TRBV6-5,CASSFNGPTVGVPQHF,TGTGCCAGCAGTTTCAACGGGCCGACAGTTGGAGTTCCCCAGCATTTT
NA,NA,TRBJ1-1,TRBV6-1,CASSPRSNTEAFF,TGTGCCAGCAGTCCCCGGTCGAACACTGAAGCTTTCTTT
NA,NA,TRBJ1-4,TRBV9,CASTGDLDEKLFF,TGTGCCAGCACAGGGGATCTTGATGAAAAACTGTTTTTT
NA,once,TRBJ2-1,TRBV27,CASSPSRAYNEQFF,TGTGCCAGCAGCCCGTCCCGGGCCTACAATGAGCAGTTCTTC
NA,NA,TRBJ2-1,TRBV13,CASSFYGYNEQFF,TGTGCCAGCAGCTTTTATGGCTACAATGAGCAGTTCTTC
NA,NA,TRBJ2-2,TRBV9,CASSVDGGIPPTGELFF,TGTGCCAGCAGCGTAGATGGAGGGATTCCCCCCACCGGGGAGCTGTTTTTT
TRBD2,NA,TRBJ2-1,TRBV4-2,CASSQSGGAGNEQFF,TGTGCCAGCAGCCAGAGCGGGGGGGCCGGTAATGAGCAGTTCTTC
TRBD1,NA,TRBJ2-1,TRBV7-9,CASSLTPGQGGYEQFF,TGTGCCAGCAGCCTAACCCCGGGACAGGGAGGATATGAGCAGTTCTTC
TRBD2,few,TRBJ2-1,TRBV28,CASSPGLDHNEQFF,TGTGCCAGCAGTCCCGGACTAGACCACAATGAGCAGTTCTTC
NA,once,TRBJ1-3,TRBV27,CASRSPGLPGNTIYF,TGTGCCAGCAGGTCACCAGGGTTACCTGGAAACACCATATATTTT
NA,once,TRBJ2-7,TRBV5-5,CASSLVRVESYEQYF,TGTGCCAGCAGCTTGGTCAGGGTTGAGTCCTACGAGCAGTACTTC
NA,NA,TRBJ2-3,TRBV10-3,CAISDGDIEQYF,TGTGCCATCAGTGATGGGGACATTGAGCAGTATTTT
TRBD2,NA,TRBJ2-7,TRBV4-2,CASSQERGGHYEQYF,TGTGCCAGCAGCCAAGAGCGGGGGGGCCATTACGAGCAGTACTTC
NA,once,TRBJ2-7,TRBV19,CASSRGQGPYEQYF,TGTGCCAGTAGCAGGGGCCAAGGTCCCTACGAGCAGTACTTC
NA,NA,TRBJ1-1,TRBV11-2,CASSFAAVNTEAFF,TGTGCCAGCAGCTTTGCAGCAGTGAACACTGAAGCTTTCTTT
NA,NA,TRBJ1-5,TRBV19,CASSMSGHYNQPQHF,TGTGCCAGTAGTATGTCGGGACACTACAATCAGCCCCAGCATTTT
NA,NA,TRBJ1-1,TRBV5-6,CASRPGPNTEAFF,TGTGCCAGCAGACCAGGGCCCAACACTGAAGCTTTCTTT
TRBD1,NA,TRBJ2-7,TRBV5-4,CASSAGQGAYEQYF,TGTGCCAGCAGCGCGGGACAGGGGGCATACGAGCAGTACTTC
TRBD1,NA,TRBJ2-7,TRBV25-1,CASSDWGQDEQYF,TGTGCCAGCAGTGATTGGGGACAGGACGAGCAGTACTTC
NA,NA,TRBJ1-1,TRBV5-4,CASSFGVGTEAFF,TGTGCCAGCAGCTTTGGGGTTGGTACTGAAGCTTTCTTT
TRBD2,NA,TRBJ2-1,TRBV30,CAWERTRASGNEQFF,TGTGCCTGGGAGAGGACTAGAGCGTCAGGCAATGAGCAGTTCTTC